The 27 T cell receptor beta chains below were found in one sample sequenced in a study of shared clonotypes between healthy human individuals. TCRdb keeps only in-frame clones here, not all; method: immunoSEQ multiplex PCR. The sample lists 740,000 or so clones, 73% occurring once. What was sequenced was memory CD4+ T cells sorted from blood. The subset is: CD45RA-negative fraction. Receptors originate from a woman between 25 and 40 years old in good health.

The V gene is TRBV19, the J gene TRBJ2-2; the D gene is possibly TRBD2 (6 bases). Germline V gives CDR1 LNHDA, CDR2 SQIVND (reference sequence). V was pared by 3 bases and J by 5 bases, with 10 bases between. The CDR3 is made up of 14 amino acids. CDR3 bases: TGTGCCAGTAGTATGGTGGCGGGAACCGGGGAGCTGTTTTTT. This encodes CASSMVAGTGELFF.

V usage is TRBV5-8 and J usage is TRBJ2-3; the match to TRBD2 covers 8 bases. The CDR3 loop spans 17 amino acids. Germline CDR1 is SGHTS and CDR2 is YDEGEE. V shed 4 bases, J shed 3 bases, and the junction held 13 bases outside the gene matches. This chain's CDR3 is CASSQDLTSGGTDTQYF. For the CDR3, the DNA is TGTGCCAGCAGCCAAGACCTAACTAGCGGTGGGACAGATACGCAGTATTTT. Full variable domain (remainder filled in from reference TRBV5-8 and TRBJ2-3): EAGVTQSPTHLIKTRGQQATLRCSPISGHTSVYWYQQALGLGLQFLLWYDEGEERNRGNFPPRFSGRQFPNYSSELNVNALELEDSALYLCASSQDLTSGGTDTQYFGPGTRLTVL.

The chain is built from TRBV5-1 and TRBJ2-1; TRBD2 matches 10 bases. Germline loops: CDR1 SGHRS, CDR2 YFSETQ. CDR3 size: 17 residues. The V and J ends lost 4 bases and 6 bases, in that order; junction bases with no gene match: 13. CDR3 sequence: CASSRVVSASGSNEQFF. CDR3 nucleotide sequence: TGCGCCAGCAGCCGAGTTGTTTCGGCTAGCGGGAGCAATGAGCAGTTCTTC. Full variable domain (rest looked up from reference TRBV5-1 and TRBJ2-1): KAGVTQTPRYLIKTRGQQVTLSCSPISGHRSVSWYQQTPGQGLQFLFEYFSETQRNKGNFPGRFSGRQFSNSRSEMNVSTLELGDSALYLCASSRVVSASGSNEQFFGPGTRLTVL.

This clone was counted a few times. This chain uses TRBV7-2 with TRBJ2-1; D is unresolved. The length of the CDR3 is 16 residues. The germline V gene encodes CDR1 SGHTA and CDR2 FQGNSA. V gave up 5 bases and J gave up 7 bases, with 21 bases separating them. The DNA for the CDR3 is TGTGCCAGCAGCCCCTCGGCCCTAGGCCTTCATAATGAGCAGTTCTTC. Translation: CASSPSALGLHNEQFF. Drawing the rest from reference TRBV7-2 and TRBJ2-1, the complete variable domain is GAGVSQSPSNKVTEKGKDVELRCDPISGHTALYWYRQSLGQGLEFLIYFQGNSAPDKSGLPSDRFSAERTGGSVSTLTIQRTQQEDSAVYLCASSPSALGLHNEQFFGPGTRLTVL.

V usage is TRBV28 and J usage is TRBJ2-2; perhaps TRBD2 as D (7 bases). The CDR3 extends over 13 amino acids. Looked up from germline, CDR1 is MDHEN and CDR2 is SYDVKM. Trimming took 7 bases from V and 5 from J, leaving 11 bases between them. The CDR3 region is CASIRGATGELFF. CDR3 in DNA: TGTGCCAGCATTCGGGGGGCGACCGGGGAGCTGTTTTTT.

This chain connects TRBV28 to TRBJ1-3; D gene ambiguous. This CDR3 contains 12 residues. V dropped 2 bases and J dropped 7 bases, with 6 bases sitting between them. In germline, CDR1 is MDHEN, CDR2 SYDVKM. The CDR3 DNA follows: TGTGCCAGCAGTTTACAGAGGAACACCATATATTTT. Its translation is CASSLQRNTIYF.

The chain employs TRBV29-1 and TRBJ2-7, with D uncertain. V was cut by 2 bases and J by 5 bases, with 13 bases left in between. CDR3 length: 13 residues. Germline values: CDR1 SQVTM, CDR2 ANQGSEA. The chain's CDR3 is CSVESLGLNEQYF. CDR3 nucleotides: TGCAGCGTTGAATCGCTGGGTCTCAACGAGCAGTACTTC.

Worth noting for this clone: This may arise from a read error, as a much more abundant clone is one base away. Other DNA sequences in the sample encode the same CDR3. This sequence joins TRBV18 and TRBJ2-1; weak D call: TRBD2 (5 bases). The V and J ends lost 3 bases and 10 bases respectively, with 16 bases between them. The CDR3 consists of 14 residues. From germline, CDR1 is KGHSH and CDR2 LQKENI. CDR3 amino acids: CASSPQLGSNEQFF. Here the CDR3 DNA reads TGTGCCAGCTCACCCCAACTAGGGTCGAACGAGCAGTTCTTC.

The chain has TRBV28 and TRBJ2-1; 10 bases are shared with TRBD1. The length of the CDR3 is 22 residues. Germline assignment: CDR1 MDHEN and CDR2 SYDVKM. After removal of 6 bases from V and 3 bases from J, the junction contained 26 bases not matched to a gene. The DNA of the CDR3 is TGTGCCAGCAGACCCAGCGGCACGGGGACCCAGGGGACAGGGGTCTACTACAATGAGCAGTTCTTC. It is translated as CASRPSGTGTQGTGVYYNEQFF.

CDR3 nucleotides: TGTGCCAGCAGTACACTCACAGGGGAAGCTTTCTTT. Translated: CASSTLTGEAFF. J is TRBJ1-1 and V is TRBV28; TRBD1 might be the D (6 bases). Per the germline V gene, CDR1 is MDHEN and CDR2 is SYDVKM. This CDR3 has 12 residues. V was shortened by 5 bases and J by 8 bases, with 12 bases between the two germline ends.

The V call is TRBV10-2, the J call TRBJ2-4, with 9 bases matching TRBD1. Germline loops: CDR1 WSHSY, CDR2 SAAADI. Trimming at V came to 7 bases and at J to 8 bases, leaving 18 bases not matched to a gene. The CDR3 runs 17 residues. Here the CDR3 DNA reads TGCGCCAGCAAACAGGGAACAGGGGGCGCCCCCGGTGACATTCAGTACTTC. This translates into CASKQGTGGAPGDIQYF.

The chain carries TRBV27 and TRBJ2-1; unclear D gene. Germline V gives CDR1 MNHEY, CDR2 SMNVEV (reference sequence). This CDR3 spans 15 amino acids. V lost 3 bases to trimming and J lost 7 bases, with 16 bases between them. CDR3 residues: CASSLSFGGRNEQFF. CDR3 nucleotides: TGTGCCAGCAGTTTGAGTTTCGGTGGACGGAATGAGCAGTTCTTC.

Written as DNA, the CDR3 is TGTGCCAGCAGCCCGGACTACTACCGCACAGATACGCAGTATTTT. Encoded protein: CASSPDYYRTDTQYF. This chain connects TRBV5-4 to TRBJ2-3; D is perhaps TRBD2 (6 bases). Germline V CDR1 and CDR2: SGHNT, YYREEE (reference sequence). The V gene lost 4 bases and the J gene lost 1 base, with 13 bases spanning the gap. This CDR3 spans 15 amino acids.

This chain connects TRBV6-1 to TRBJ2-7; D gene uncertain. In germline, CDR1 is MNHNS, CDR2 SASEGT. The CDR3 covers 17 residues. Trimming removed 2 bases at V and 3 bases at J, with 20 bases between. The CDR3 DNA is TGTGCCAGCAGTGAATTTGGGGAATTTTATACCCTCTACGAGCAGTACTTC. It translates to CASSEFGEFYTLYEQYF.

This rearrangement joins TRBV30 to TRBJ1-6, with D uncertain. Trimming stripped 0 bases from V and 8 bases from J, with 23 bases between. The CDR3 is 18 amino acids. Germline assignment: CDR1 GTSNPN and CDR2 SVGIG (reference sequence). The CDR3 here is CAWSVGVFGLPGDSPLHF. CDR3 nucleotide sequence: TGTGCCTGGAGTGTTGGAGTTTTTGGCCTTCCCGGGGATTCACCCCTCCACTTT. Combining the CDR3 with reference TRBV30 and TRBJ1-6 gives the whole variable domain SQTIHQWPATLVQPVGSPLSLECTVEGTSNPNLYWYRQAAGRGLQLLFYSVGIGQISSEVPQNLSASRPQDRQFILSSKKLLLSDSGFYLCAWSVGVFGLPGDSPLHFGNGTRLTVT.

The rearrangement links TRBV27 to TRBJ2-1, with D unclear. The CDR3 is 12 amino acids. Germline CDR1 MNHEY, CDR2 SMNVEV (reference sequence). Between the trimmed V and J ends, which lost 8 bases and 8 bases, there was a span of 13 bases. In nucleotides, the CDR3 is TGTGCCAGCCGTAGTAGACTCCATGAGCAGTTCTTC. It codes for CASRSRLHEQFF.

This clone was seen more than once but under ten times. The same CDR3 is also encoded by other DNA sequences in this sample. CDR3 in amino acids: CASTGTSGTGELFF. The CDR3 bases are TGTGCCAGCACGGGGACTAGCGGGACCGGGGAGCTGTTTTTT. The chain uses TRBV27 and TRBJ2-2, with 12 bases lining up with TRBD2. The CDR3 runs 14 residues. V gave up 7 bases and J gave up 5 bases; unmatched junction bases: 2. The germline CDR1 and CDR2 sequences are MNHEY and SMNVEV (reference sequence).

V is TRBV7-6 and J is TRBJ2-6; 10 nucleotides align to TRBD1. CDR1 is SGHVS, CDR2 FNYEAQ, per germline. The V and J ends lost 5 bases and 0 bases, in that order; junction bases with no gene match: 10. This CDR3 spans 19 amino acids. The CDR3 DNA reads TGTGCCAGCAGCCCCCGCGGGACAGGGGACGCCTCTGGGGCCAACGTCCTGACTTTC. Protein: CASSPRGTGDASGANVLTF. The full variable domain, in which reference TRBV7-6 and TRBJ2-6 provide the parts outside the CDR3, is GAGVSQSPRYKVTKRGQDVALRCDPISGHVSLYWYRQALGQGPEFLTYFNYEAQQDKSGLPNDRFSAERPEGSISTLTIQRTEQRDSAMYRCASSPRGTGDASGANVLTFGAGSRLTVL.

CDR3 sequence: CASSNGAGWREKLFF. Written as DNA, the CDR3 is TGTGCCAGCAGCAATGGGGCAGGTTGGAGGGAAAAACTGTTTTTT. The V call is TRBV28, the J call TRBJ1-4, with TRBD1 as a possible D gene (5 bases). Per the germline V gene, CDR1 is MDHEN and CDR2 is SYDVKM. The V gene lost 6 bases and the J gene lost 8 bases, with 19 bases spanning the gap. CDR3 size: 15 residues.

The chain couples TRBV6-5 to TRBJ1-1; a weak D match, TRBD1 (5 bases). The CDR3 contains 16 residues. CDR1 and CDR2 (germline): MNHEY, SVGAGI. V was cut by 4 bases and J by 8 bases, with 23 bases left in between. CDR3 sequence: CASSFVRPYQGGEAFF. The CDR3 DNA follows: TGTGCCAGCAGTTTCGTCCGACCTTATCAGGGAGGGGAAGCTTTCTTT.

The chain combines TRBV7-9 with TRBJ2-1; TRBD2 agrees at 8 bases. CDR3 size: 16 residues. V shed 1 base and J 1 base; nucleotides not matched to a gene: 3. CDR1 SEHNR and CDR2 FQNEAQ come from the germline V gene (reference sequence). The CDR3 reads CASSLELAASYNEQFF. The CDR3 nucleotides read TGTGCCAGCAGCTTAGAACTAGCGGCTTCCTACAATGAGCAGTTCTTC.

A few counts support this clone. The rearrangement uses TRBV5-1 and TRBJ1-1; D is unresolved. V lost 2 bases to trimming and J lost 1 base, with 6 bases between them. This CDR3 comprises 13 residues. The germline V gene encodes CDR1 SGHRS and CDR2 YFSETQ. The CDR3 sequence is CASSFGENTEAFF. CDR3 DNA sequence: TGCGCCAGCAGCTTCGGGGAGAACACTGAAGCTTTCTTT.

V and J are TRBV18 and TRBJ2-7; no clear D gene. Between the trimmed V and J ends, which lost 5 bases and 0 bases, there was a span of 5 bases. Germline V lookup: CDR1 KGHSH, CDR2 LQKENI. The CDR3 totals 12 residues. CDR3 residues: CASSKDSYEQYF. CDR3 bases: TGTGCCAGCTCAAAAGACTCCTACGAGCAGTACTTC.

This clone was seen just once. The CDR3, as DNA: TGTGCCAGCAGTCATTCCCGGATGCCTACTGAAGCTTTCTTT. Translation: CASSHSRMPTEAFF. The V gene is TRBV11-2, the J gene TRBJ1-1; no definite D call. Trimming stripped 6 bases from V and 5 bases from J, with 16 bases between. This CDR3 is 14 amino acids long. The germline CDR1 and CDR2 sequences are SGHAT and FQNNGV.

The CDR3 bases are TGTGCCAGCAATCGACAGGGGGCCTACTATGGCTACACCTTC. It is translated as CASNRQGAYYGYTF. This chain links TRBV2 with TRBJ1-2; TRBD1 matches 10 bases. CDR3 size: 14 residues. Trimming removed 7 bases from V and 3 bases from J; junction bases left unmatched: 5. Looked up from germline, CDR1 is SNHLY and CDR2 is FYNNEI. Based on the CDR3 plus reference TRBV2 and TRBJ1-2, the full variable domain is EPEVTQTPSHQVTQMGQEVILRCVPISNHLYFYWYRQILGQKVEFLVSFYNNEISEKSEIFDDQFSVERPDGSNFTLKIRSTKLEDSAMYFCASNRQGAYYGYTFGSGTRLTVV.

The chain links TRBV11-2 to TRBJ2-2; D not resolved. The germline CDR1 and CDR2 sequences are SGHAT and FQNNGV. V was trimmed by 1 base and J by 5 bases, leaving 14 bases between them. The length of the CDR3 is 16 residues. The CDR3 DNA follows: TGTGCCAGCAGCTTAGTTATTCTAGGTTATACCGGGGAGCTGTTTTTT. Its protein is CASSLVILGYTGELFF.

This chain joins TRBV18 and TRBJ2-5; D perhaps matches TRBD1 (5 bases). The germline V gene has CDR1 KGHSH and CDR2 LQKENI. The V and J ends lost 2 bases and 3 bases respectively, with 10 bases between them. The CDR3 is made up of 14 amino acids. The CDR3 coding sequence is TGTGCCAGCTCACCATCCGACAGCAAAGAGACCCAGTACTTC. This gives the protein CASSPSDSKETQYF. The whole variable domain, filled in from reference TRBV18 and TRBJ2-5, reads NAGVMQNPRHLVRRRGQEARLRCSPMKGHSHVYWYRQLPEEGLKFMVYLQKENIIDESGMPKERFSAEFPKEGPSILRIQQVVRGDSAAYFCASSPSDSKETQYFGPGTRLLVL.